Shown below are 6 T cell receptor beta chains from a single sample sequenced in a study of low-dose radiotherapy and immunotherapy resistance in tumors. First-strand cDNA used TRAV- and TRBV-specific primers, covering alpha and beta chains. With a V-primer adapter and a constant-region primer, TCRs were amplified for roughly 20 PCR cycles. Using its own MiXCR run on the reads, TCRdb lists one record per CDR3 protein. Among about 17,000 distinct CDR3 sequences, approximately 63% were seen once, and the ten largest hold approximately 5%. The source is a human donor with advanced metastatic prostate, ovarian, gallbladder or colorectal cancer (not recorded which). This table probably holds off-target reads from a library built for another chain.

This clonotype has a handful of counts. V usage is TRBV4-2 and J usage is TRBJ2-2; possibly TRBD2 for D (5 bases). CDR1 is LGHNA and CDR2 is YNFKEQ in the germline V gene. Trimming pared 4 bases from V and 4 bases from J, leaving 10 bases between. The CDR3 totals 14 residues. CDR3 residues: CASSRNRGTGELFF. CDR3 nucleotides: TGTGCCAGCAGCCGCAACCGGGGCACCGGGGAGCTGTTTTTT.

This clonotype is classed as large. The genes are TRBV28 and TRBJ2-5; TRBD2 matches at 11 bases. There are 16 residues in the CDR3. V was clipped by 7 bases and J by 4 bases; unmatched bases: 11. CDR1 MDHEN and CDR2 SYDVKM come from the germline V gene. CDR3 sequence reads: CASTTTLSGRVETQYF. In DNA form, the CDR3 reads TGTGCCAGCACCACCACTCTTAGCGGGAGGGTAGAGACCCAGTACTTC.

CDR3 sequence reads: CASSPGQSPYEQYF. The CDR3 DNA reads TGTGCCAGCTCACCTGGCCAGAGCCCCTACGAGCAGTACTTC. The V and J genes are TRBV18 and TRBJ2-7; D is uncertain. V gave up 3 bases and J gave up 2 bases, with 11 bases separating them. The CDR3 is 14 amino acids. Germline V gene sequence: CDR1 KGHSH, CDR2 LQKENI.

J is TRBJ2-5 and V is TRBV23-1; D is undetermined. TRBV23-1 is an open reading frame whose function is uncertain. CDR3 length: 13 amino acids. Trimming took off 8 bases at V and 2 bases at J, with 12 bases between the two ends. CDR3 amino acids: CASSKGFQETQYF. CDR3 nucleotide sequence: TGCGCCAGCTCGAAAGGTTTTCAAGAGACCCAGTACTTC.

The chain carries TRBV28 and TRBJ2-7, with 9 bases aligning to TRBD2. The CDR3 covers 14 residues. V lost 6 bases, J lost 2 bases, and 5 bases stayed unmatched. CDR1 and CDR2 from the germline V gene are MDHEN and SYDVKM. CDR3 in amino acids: CASSLSGSPYEQYF. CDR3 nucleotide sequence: TGTGCCAGCAGCCTTAGCGGGAGCCCCTACGAGCAGTACTTC.

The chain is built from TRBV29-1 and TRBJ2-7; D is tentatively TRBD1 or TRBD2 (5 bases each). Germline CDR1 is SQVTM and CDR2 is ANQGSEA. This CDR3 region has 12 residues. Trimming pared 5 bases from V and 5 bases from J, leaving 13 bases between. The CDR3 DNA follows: TGCAGCGTTACGGGACGCTCGAACGAGCAGTACTTC. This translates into CSVTGRSNEQYF.